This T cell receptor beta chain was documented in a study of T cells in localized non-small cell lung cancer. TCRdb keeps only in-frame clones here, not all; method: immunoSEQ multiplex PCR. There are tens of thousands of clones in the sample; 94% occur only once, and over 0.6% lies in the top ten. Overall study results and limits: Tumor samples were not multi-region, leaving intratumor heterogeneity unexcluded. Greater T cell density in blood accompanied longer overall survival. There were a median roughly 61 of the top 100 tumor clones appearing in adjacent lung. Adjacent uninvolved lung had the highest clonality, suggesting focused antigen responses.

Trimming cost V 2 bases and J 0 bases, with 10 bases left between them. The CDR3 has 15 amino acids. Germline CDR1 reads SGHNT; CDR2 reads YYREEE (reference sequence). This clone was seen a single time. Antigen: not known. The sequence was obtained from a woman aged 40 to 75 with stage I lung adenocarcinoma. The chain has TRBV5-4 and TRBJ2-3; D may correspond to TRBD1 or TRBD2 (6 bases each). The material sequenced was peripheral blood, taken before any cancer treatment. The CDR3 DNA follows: TGTGCCAGCAGCTTACAGGGAGGAAGCACAGATACGCAGTATTTT. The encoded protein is CASSLQGGSTDTQYF.